This TCR beta chain was found in a study of shared clonotypes between healthy human individuals. Assay used: immunoSEQ multiplex PCR; TCRdb lists only in-frame clones, some missing. In the table there are about 320,000 clones, 80% to 90% of which are singletons. The CDR3 totals 11 residues. Trimming pared 6 bases from V and 5 bases from J, leaving 6 bases between. The germline CDR1 and CDR2 sequences are WNHNN and SYGVQD (reference sequence). Sample: memory CD8+ T cells sorted from blood. Subset of the sample: CD45RO+ cells pooled with CCR7-negative TemRA cells. The TCR originated in a man aged 18 to 35 in good health. The chain employs TRBV10-1 and TRBJ2-3; no clear D. The CDR3 loop reads CASRPEDTQYF. The CDR3, as DNA: TGCGCCAGCAGGCCAGAAGATACGCAGTATTTT.